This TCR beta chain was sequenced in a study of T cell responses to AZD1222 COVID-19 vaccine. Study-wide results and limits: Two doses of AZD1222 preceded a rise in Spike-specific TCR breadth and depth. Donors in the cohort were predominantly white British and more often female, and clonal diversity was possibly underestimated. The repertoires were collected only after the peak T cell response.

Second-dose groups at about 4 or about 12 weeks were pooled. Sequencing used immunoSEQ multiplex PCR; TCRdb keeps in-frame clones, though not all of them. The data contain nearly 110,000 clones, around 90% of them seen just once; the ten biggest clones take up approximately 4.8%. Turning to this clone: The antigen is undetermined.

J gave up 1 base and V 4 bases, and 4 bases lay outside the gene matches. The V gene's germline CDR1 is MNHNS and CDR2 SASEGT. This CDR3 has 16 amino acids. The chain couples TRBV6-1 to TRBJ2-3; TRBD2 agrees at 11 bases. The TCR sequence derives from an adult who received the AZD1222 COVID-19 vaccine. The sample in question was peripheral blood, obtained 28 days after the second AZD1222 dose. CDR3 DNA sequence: TGTGCCAGCAGTGGCCGTAGCGGGGGGGGCACAGATACGCAGTATTTT. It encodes CASSGRSGGGTDTQYF.